The entry below gives a single T cell receptor beta chain sequence along with its context. Its antigen is undetermined. Given a much more abundant clone one base away, this may be a read error. This sample is part of a study of T cells in Graves' hyperthyroidism and ophthalmopathy. The study, taken as a whole, reports: Blood also contained most expanded thyroid clonotypes above 0.001.

TCR beta CDR3 regions were amplified from RNA. The TCR CDR3 first-round RT-PCR relied on the HTBI primer set. TCRdb used MiXCR to reprocess the multiplex PCR reads, holding one entry per CDR3 protein. The data show 690,000 or so distinct CDR3 sequences, under 20% seen once. The V gene's germline CDR1 is SGDLS and CDR2 YYNGEE. V gave up 3 bases and J gave up 7 bases; unmatched junction bases: 10. The CDR3 loop spans 15 amino acids. A sample of blood taken at first hyperthyroidism diagnosis preceded any ophthalmopathy symptoms. PBMCs were obtained from about 9 ml fresh peripheral blood. The sequence came from a woman in her forties or fifties with Graves' hyperthyroidism that later progressed to Graves' ophthalmopathy. Sample: blood. The chain couples TRBV9 to TRBJ1-1, with TRBD1 matching over 9 bases. For the CDR3, the DNA is TGTGCCAGCAGCGGGGGGACAGGGAGGATCGATGAAGCTTTCTTT. Translating gives CASSGGTGRIDEAFF.